This T cell receptor (beta chain) was sequenced for a study of CD8 T cells in Susac syndrome. Study results and caveats: It was acknowledged by the study that relatively few individuals were included in its TCR sequencing and HLA analysis.

With regard to this clonotype: Its target is not known.

Sequencing of TCR beta covered CD8+ and CD4+ T cells obtained from blood. TEMRA cells underwent FACS enrichment and CD8+ and CD4+ T cells underwent negative isolation. The RNA, about 0.45 to 1 ug, was put through reverse transcription using random hexamers. immunoSEQ multiplex PCR amplified TCR beta CDR3 across 54 Vbeta, 13 Jbeta. TCRdb reprocessed the immunoSEQ multiplex PCR reads via MiXCR and lists one record per CDR3 protein. Of some 120,000 distinct CDR3 sequences in the sample, about 92% were seen once. The specimen was CD8+ T cells from PBMCs. The sequence derives from a human donor with multiple sclerosis.

The CDR3 DNA sequence: TGTGCCAGCAGTTACTCGCAGCGGTCTCGCCCCCAGCATTTT. Translation: CASSYSQRSRPQHF. V gene TRBV6-5 combines with J gene TRBJ1-5; no clear D. Germline V gene sequence: CDR1 MNHEY, CDR2 SVGAGI. The CDR3 has 14 residues. Trimming cost V 0 bases and J 10 bases, with 13 bases left between them.